Listed below are T cell receptor beta chains from one sample, sequenced in a study of blood T cell repertoires in COVID-19. Data came from immunoSEQ multiplex PCR; TCRdb stores just in-frame clones and leaves some out. The repertoire holds approximately 240,000 clones, with around 90% as singletons. Sequenced input: peripheral blood. All receptors derive from a man aged 25 to 45 with COVID-19, enrolled during active disease. CDR3s include the opening cysteine and the closing phenylalanine or tryptophan. Each record gives: clone size, D gene, V gene, J gene, CDR3 protein, CDR3 DNA. D genes are given only for firm matches. A clone size is listed for some rows: how often the clone was seen (once, few, many), or a class if it is expanded.

clone_size: -
d_call: -
v_call: TRBV5-1
j_call: TRBJ1-4
cdr3_aa: CASSLAGLREKLFF
cdr3_nt: TGCGCCAGCAGCTTGGCAGGACTAAGGGAAAAACTGTTTTTT

clone_size: -
d_call: TRBD2
v_call: TRBV4-2
j_call: TRBJ2-4
cdr3_aa: CASSQDRVPSGGVTAKNIQYF
cdr3_nt: TGTGCCAGCAGCCAAGATCGGGTGCCCAGCGGGGGGGTCACGGCCAAAAACATTCAGTACTTC

clone_size: -
d_call: -
v_call: TRBV6-6
j_call: TRBJ1-6
cdr3_aa: CASSQRPTGNSPLHF
cdr3_nt: TGTGCCAGCAGTCAACGTCCCACCGGGAATTCACCCCTCCACTTT

clone_size: -
d_call: TRBD1
v_call: TRBV6-5
j_call: TRBJ2-7
cdr3_aa: CASSRPGQGEEQYF
cdr3_nt: TGTGCCAGCAGTAGGCCGGGACAGGGGGAAGAGCAGTACTTC

clone_size: -
d_call: -
v_call: TRBV9
j_call: TRBJ1-2
cdr3_aa: CASSVESGYGYGYTF
cdr3_nt: TGTGCCAGCAGCGTAGAATCGGGTTACGGGTATGGCTACACCTTC

clone_size: -
d_call: -
v_call: TRBV7-2
j_call: TRBJ1-2
cdr3_aa: CASSLAPGALDYGYTF
cdr3_nt: TGTGCCAGCAGCTTAGCGCCTGGGGCGCTGGACTATGGCTACACCTTC

clone_size: -
d_call: -
v_call: TRBV12-2
j_call: TRBJ1-5
cdr3_aa: CASRPRGLWGHQPQHF
cdr3_nt: TGTGCAAGTCGCCCTAGGGGGCTCTGGGGTCATCAGCCCCAGCATTTT

clone_size: -
d_call: TRBD1
v_call: TRBV10-3
j_call: TRBJ2-7
cdr3_aa: CAITEREGGQGAGEQYF
cdr3_nt: TGTGCCATCACCGAGAGAGAGGGTGGACAGGGGGCAGGGGAGCAGTACTTC

clone_size: -
d_call: TRBD1
v_call: TRBV5-4
j_call: TRBJ2-7
cdr3_aa: CASSSFPGGRSYEQYF
cdr3_nt: TGTGCCAGCAGCTCCTTCCCAGGGGGCCGCTCCTACGAGCAGTACTTC

clone_size: -
d_call: TRBD1
v_call: TRBV14
j_call: TRBJ1-1
cdr3_aa: CASSQGGQHKNTEAFF
cdr3_nt: TGTGCCAGCAGCCAAGGGGGACAGCATAAGAACACTGAAGCTTTCTTT

clone_size: -
d_call: TRBD2
v_call: TRBV5-6
j_call: TRBJ2-3
cdr3_aa: CASTGAGGLDTQYF
cdr3_nt: TGTGCCAGCACGGGAGCGGGGGGGCTAGATACGCAGTATTTT

clone_size: -
d_call: TRBD2
v_call: TRBV14
j_call: TRBJ2-5
cdr3_aa: CASSRTPGLAGGIQETQYF
cdr3_nt: TGTGCCAGCAGCCGAACTCCGGGACTAGCGGGGGGAATCCAAGAGACCCAGTACTTC

clone_size: -
d_call: TRBD1
v_call: TRBV7-6
j_call: TRBJ1-6
cdr3_aa: CASSLGSGQGVTYNSPLHF
cdr3_nt: TGTGCCAGCAGCTTAGGGTCTGGACAGGGGGTCACCTATAATTCACCCCTCCACTTT

clone_size: -
d_call: TRBD2
v_call: TRBV2
j_call: TRBJ2-3
cdr3_aa: CASSTSGITDTQYF
cdr3_nt: TGTGCCAGCAGTACTAGCGGGATCACAGATACGCAGTATTTT

clone_size: -
d_call: TRBD1
v_call: TRBV7-3
j_call: TRBJ2-6
cdr3_aa: CASSFRGGDVLTF
cdr3_nt: TGTGCCAGCAGCTTTAGAGGGGGCGACGTCCTGACTTTC

clone_size: once
d_call: TRBD1
v_call: TRBV6-5
j_call: TRBJ1-2
cdr3_aa: CASRALGQGNYGYTF
cdr3_nt: TGTGCCAGCAGGGCACTGGGACAGGGAAACTATGGCTACACCTTC

clone_size: -
d_call: -
v_call: TRBV9
j_call: TRBJ1-1
cdr3_aa: CASSVATGPGEAFF
cdr3_nt: TGTGCCAGCAGCGTAGCTACTGGGCCAGGGGAAGCTTTCTTT

clone_size: -
d_call: -
v_call: TRBV5-6
j_call: TRBJ1-2
cdr3_aa: CASSSDRYYGYTF
cdr3_nt: TGTGCCAGCAGCTCTGACAGGTACTATGGCTACACCTTC

clone_size: -
d_call: TRBD1
v_call: TRBV18
j_call: TRBJ1-1
cdr3_aa: CASSPTGQGVTEAFF
cdr3_nt: TGTGCCAGCTCACCGACAGGGCAGGGTGTAACTGAAGCTTTCTTT

clone_size: -
d_call: TRBD2
v_call: TRBV5-1
j_call: TRBJ2-1
cdr3_aa: CASCLRAGGNEQFF
cdr3_nt: TGCGCCAGCTGCTTACGAGCGGGGGGCAATGAGCAGTTCTTC

clone_size: -
d_call: -
v_call: TRBV5-1
j_call: TRBJ1-2
cdr3_aa: CASSLLSDYGYTF
cdr3_nt: TGCGCCAGCAGCTTGTTGAGCGACTATGGCTACACCTTC

clone_size: -
d_call: TRBD1
v_call: TRBV11-1
j_call: TRBJ1-3
cdr3_aa: CASSADRGNTIYF
cdr3_nt: TGTGCCAGCAGCGCGGACAGGGGAAACACCATATATTTT

clone_size: -
d_call: -
v_call: TRBV12-5
j_call: TRBJ1-1
cdr3_aa: CASRPMTVEGAFF
cdr3_nt: TGTGCTAGCAGACCCATGACGGTCGAGGGAGCTTTCTTT

clone_size: once
d_call: -
v_call: TRBV6-1
j_call: TRBJ1-2
cdr3_aa: CASSEYSDDTYGYTF
cdr3_nt: TGTGCCAGCAGTGAATACAGTGACGACACCTATGGCTACACCTTC

clone_size: -
d_call: TRBD2
v_call: TRBV5-1
j_call: TRBJ2-1
cdr3_aa: CASSSRASGGAASGQFF
cdr3_nt: TGCGCCAGCAGCTCGCGGGCTAGCGGGGGGGCCGCGTCAGGACAGTTCTTC

clone_size: -
d_call: -
v_call: TRBV29-1
j_call: TRBJ1-4
cdr3_aa: CSVEGAETNEKLFF
cdr3_nt: TGCAGCGTTGAAGGGGCAGAAACTAATGAAAAACTGTTTTTT

clone_size: -
d_call: -
v_call: TRBV3-1/TRBV3-2
j_call: TRBJ2-6
cdr3_aa: CASSRYSGANVLTF
cdr3_nt: TGTGCCAGCAGCCGTTACTCTGGGGCCAACGTCCTGACTTTC

clone_size: -
d_call: -
v_call: TRBV11-1
j_call: TRBJ2-1
cdr3_aa: CASSLREGGEGEQFF
cdr3_nt: TGTGCCAGCAGTCTTCGTGAAGGAGGAGAAGGGGAGCAGTTCTTC

clone_size: -
d_call: -
v_call: TRBV5-6
j_call: TRBJ2-7
cdr3_aa: CASSLFFSGRGSSSYEQYF
cdr3_nt: TGTGCCAGCAGCTTGTTTTTTAGCGGTCGGGGCAGTAGCTCCTACGAGCAGTACTTC

clone_size: -
d_call: TRBD1
v_call: TRBV4-1
j_call: TRBJ1-4
cdr3_aa: CASSQDPGGKTEKLFF
cdr3_nt: TGCGCCAGCAGCCAAGATCCAGGGGGCAAAACTGAAAAACTGTTTTTT

clone_size: -
d_call: TRBD1
v_call: TRBV10-2
j_call: TRBJ1-2
cdr3_aa: CASSESWFGTGHYGYTF
cdr3_nt: TGCGCCAGCAGTGAGTCGTGGTTCGGGACAGGCCATTATGGCTACACCTTC